Listed here are 10 T cell receptor beta chains from one sample, sequenced in a study of cytomegalovirus exposure and HLA in healthy donors (dated by TCRdb to the late 2010s). Preparation of the library involved the immunoSEQ multiplex PCR assay. TCRdb's version of the immuneACCESS table is confined to in-frame rearrangements and falls short of the full clone set. An unresolved V gene accounts for under half of the shortfall where checked; the remainder is of unknown origin. This sample gives approximately 270,000 clones in total; about 90% of them show up just once. 12% of the sample is held by the ten biggest clonotypes. Sequencing input: PBMCs. These receptors were obtained from a young man in good health and CMV-seropositive.

This clone was recorded only once. The J gene is TRBJ1-1, the V gene TRBV5-1, with D tentatively TRBD1 (6 bases). V lost 2 bases to trimming and J lost 5 bases, with 10 bases between them. CDR1 and CDR2 (germline): SGHRS, YFSETQ. The CDR3 is 13 amino acids. CDR3 nucleotides: TGCGCCAGCAGCTTACCCAGGGGTACTGAAGCTTTCTTT. Residues: CASSLPRGTEAFF.

The count of this clone is one. The chain links TRBV10-3 to TRBJ2-5; 8 positions agree with TRBD2. Germline-derived CDR1 and CDR2 are ENHRY and SYGVKD. V was pared by 4 bases and J by 2 bases, with 3 bases of the junction left unmatched. The CDR3 is 14 amino acids. This CDR3 is CAISGTSPQETQYF. The CDR3 DNA reads TGTGCCATCAGTGGGACTAGCCCTCAAGAGACCCAGTACTTC.

This chain joins TRBV6-5 and TRBJ1-1, with a tentative D call TRBD1 (5 bases). V gave up 0 bases and J gave up 3 bases, with 14 bases separating them. Germline CDR1 MNHEY, CDR2 SVGAGI. This CDR3 region has 16 residues. The CDR3 region has the DNA TGTGCCAGCAGTTACTCGAAATCAGGGTGGGACACTGAAGCTTTCTTT. Protein sequence: CASSYSKSGWDTEAFF.

This clone is a singleton in its sample. The chain carries TRBV6-5 and TRBJ2-1; D is perhaps TRBD1 or TRBD2 (6 bases each). Germline CDR1 is MNHEY and CDR2 is SVGAGI. The CDR3 has 16 amino acids. V gave up 0 bases and J gave up 4 bases, with 13 bases separating them. The CDR3 spells CASSYSSGAYYNEQFF. The CDR3 nucleotides are TGTGCCAGCAGTTACTCCTCGGGGGCCTATTACAATGAGCAGTTCTTC.

V usage is TRBV18 and J usage is TRBJ1-5; the D gene is possibly TRBD1 (6 bases). This CDR3 contains 17 residues. V lost 0 bases and J lost 0, with 12 bases in between. The V gene's germline CDR1 is KGHSH and CDR2 LQKENI. CDR3 DNA: TGTGCCAGCTCACCACCGGGGGGGGCATATAGCAATCAGCCCCAGCATTTT. Its protein product is CASSPPGGAYSNQPQHF.

The chain uses TRBV30 and TRBJ1-2, with D possibly being TRBD1 (6 bases). The CDR3 is made up of 15 amino acids. Per the germline V gene, CDR1 is GTSNPN and CDR2 is SVGIG (reference sequence). V lost 2 bases to trimming and J lost 3 bases, with 16 bases between them. CDR3 loop: CAWSFPLQGDYGYTF. DNA of the CDR3: TGTGCCTGGAGTTTTCCCCTACAGGGAGACTATGGCTACACCTTC.

The CDR3 region has the DNA TGTGCCAGCAGTTCGGCAGGGAACTACGAGCAGTACTTC. Protein product: CASSSAGNYEQYF. V and J are TRBV27 and TRBJ2-7; possible D gene TRBD1, 5 bases. Germline V lookup: CDR1 MNHEY, CDR2 SMNVEV (reference sequence). This CDR3 region has 13 residues. Trimming left V 4 bases short and J 3 bases short, with 10 bases between.

The rearrangement joins TRBV9 to TRBJ1-4, with D possibly being TRBD1 (5 bases). The CDR3 runs to 14 residues. Trimming cost V 3 bases and J 7 bases, with 13 bases left between them. Germline V gene data show CDR1 as SGDLS and CDR2 as YYNGEE. For the CDR3, the DNA is TGTGCCAGCAGCGCGGGACTAACTGTTGAAAAACTGTTTTTT. This gives the protein CASSAGLTVEKLFF.

This sequence joins TRBV5-8 and TRBJ2-1, with 9 positions matching TRBD2. Trimming at V came to 1 base and at J to 8 bases, leaving 10 bases not matched to a gene. Germline CDR1 SGHTS, CDR2 YDEGEE. The CDR3 has 16 amino acids. CDR3 DNA: TGTGCCAGCAGCTTGTATGTGGGAGCGGGAGGCCATGAGCAGTTCTTC. Its translation is CASSLYVGAGGHEQFF.

The V gene is TRBV2, the J gene TRBJ2-3, with a weak D call TRBD2 (6 bases). The CDR3 sequence is 15 residues long. Trimming pared 6 bases from V and 3 bases from J, leaving 16 bases between. CDR1 SNHLY and CDR2 FYNNEI come from the germline V gene. CDR3 bases: TGTGCCAGCAGATCTATTAGCGGAGGGACAGATACGCAGTATTTT. Translated, it gives CASRSISGGTDTQYF.